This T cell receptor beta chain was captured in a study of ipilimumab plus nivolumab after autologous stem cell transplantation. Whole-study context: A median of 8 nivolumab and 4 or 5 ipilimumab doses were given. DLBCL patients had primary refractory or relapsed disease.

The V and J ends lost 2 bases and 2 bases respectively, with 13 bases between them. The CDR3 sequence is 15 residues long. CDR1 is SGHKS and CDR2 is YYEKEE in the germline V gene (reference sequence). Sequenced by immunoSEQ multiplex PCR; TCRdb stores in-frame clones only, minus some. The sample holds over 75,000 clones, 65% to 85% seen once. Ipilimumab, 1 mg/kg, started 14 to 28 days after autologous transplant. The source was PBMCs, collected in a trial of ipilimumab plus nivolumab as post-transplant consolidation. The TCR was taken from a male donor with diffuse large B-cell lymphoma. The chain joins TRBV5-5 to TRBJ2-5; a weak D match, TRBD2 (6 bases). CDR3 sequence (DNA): TGTGCCAGCAGCTTTTATCTAGCGAAACAAGAGACCCAGTACTTC. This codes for CASSFYLAKQETQYF.